This T cell receptor (beta chain) stems from a study of blood T cells in healthy people across ages. Study results and caveats: TCR beta diversity was tightly associated with the proportion of naive T cells.

In this sample, this clonotype turned up many times. No antigen is known for it. V lost 1 base, J lost 0 bases, and 7 bases lay in between. Germline assignment: CDR1 MDHEN and CDR2 SYDVKM. The CDR3 has 16 amino acids. Using a J-beta primer mix together with a sample-barcoded 5' primer, a second PCR was run for roughly 7 to 11 cycles. From the 5' RACE reads, TCRdb called clonotypes with MiXCR, one entry per CDR3 protein. The sample includes about 1,800,000 distinct CDR3 sequences, roughly 28% seen only once; the top ten take roughly 8%. J is TRBJ2-6 and V is TRBV28; unclear D gene. The clonotype originates from a woman aged 25 to 39 in good health. The source material was blood. CDR3 protein: CASSLLSSSGANVLTF. In DNA form, the CDR3 reads TGTGCCAGCAGTTTATTATCGAGCTCTGGGGCCAACGTCCTGACTTTC.